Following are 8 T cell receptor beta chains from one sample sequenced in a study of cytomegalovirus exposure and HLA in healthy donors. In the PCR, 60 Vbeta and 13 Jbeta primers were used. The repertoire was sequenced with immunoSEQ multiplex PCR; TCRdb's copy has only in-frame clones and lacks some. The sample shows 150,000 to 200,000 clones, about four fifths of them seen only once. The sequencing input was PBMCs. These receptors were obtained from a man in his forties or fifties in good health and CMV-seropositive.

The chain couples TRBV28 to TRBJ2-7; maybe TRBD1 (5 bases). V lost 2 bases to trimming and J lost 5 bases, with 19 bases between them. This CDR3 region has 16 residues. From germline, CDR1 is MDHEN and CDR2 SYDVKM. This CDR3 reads CASSLSRRYRSHEQYF. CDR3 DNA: TGTGCCAGCAGTTTAAGTCGTAGGTACAGGTCCCACGAGCAGTACTTC.

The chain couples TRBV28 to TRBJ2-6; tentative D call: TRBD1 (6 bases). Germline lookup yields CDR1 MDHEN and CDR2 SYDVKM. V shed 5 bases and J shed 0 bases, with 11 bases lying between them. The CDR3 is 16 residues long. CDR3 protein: CASSAQGFSGANVLTF. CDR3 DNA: TGTGCCAGCAGTGCACAGGGTTTCTCTGGGGCCAACGTCCTGACTTTC. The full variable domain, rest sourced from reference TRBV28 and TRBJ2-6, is DVKVTQSSRYLVKRTGEKVFLECVQDMDHENMFWYRQDPGLGLRLIYFSYDVKMKEKGDIPEGYSVSREKKERFSLILESASTNQTSMYLCASSAQGFSGANVLTFGAGSRLTVL.

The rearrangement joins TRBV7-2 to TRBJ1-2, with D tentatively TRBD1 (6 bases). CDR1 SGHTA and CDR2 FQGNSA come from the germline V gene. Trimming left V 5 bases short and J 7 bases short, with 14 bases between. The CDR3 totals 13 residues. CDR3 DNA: TGTGCCAGCAGCGCTGACAGGCTGAGTGGCTACACCTTC. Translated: CASSADRLSGYTF. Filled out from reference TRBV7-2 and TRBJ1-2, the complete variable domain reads GAGVSQSPSNKVTEKGKDVELRCDPISGHTALYWYRQSLGQGLEFLIYFQGNSAPDKSGLPSDRFSAERTGGSVSTLTIQRTQQEDSAVYLCASSADRLSGYTFGSGTRLTVV.

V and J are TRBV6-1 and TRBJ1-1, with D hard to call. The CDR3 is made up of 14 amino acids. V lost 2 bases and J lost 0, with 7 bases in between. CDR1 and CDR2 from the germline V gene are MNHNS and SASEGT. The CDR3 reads CASSEFGLNTEAFF. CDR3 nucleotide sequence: TGTGCCAGCAGTGAATTTGGGCTGAACACTGAAGCTTTCTTT.

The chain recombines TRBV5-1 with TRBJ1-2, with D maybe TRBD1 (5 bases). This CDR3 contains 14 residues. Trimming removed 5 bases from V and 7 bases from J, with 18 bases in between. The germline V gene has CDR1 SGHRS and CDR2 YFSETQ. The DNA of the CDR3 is TGCGCCAGCAGACGAACGACAGCTACCGCTGGCTACACCTTC. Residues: CASRRTTATAGYTF.

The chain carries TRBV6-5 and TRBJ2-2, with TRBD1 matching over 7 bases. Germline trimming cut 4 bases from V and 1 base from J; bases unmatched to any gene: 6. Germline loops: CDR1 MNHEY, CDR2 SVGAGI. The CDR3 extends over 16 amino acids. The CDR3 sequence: CASSFTGQVNTGELFF. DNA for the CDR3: TGTGCCAGCAGTTTCACAGGACAGGTGAACACCGGGGAGCTGTTTTTT.

DNA of the CDR3: TGTGCCAGCAGTGCGACTAGCGGGGGGACGGGTGAGACCCAGTACTTC. As protein: CASSATSGGTGETQYF. The chain joins TRBV9 to TRBJ2-5; 13 bases line up with TRBD2. Losses at the gene ends were 5 bases for V and 5 bases for J; bases not matched to a gene: 9. Germline-derived CDR1 and CDR2 are SGDLS and YYNGEE. The CDR3 consists of 16 residues.

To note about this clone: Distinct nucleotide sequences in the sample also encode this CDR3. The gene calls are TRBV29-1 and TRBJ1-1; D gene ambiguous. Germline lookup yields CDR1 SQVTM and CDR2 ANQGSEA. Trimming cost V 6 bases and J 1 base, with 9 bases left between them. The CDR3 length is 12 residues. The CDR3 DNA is TGCAGCGTGTTTGGAGAGAACACTGAAGCTTTCTTT. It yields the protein CSVFGENTEAFF.